This passage covers 7 T cell receptor beta chains from one sample sequenced in a study of blood T cells in healthy people across ages. Sample-barcoded 5' priming and a J-beta primer mix drove a second PCR of about 6 to 11 cycles. From the 5' RACE reads, TCRdb called clonotypes with MiXCR, one entry per CDR3 protein. The data contain about 380,000 distinct CDR3 sequences, about 49% of them singletons. Sequenced: blood. These receptors all come from a man aged 60 to 75 in good health.

This sequence joins TRBV6-1 and TRBJ1-2; TRBD1 might be the D (5 bases). Germline CDR1 is MNHNS and CDR2 is SASEGT. V was shortened by 7 bases and J by 3 bases, with 18 bases between the two germline ends. CDR3 length equals 15 residues. The CDR3 reads CASKHNSQGDYGYTF. As DNA, the CDR3 is TGTGCCAGCAAGCACAACTCTCAGGGTGACTATGGCTACACCTTC.

The chain carries TRBV7-2 and TRBJ2-1; possible D gene TRBD1, 6 bases. The closer fit of TRBJ2-7 to the DNA end suggests the J call may be wrong. CDR1 and CDR2 from the germline V gene are SGHTA and FQGNSA. This CDR3 has 12 amino acids. The DNA of the CDR3 is TGTGCCAGCAGCTTCAGGGGCAATGAGCAGTACTTC. Translated, it gives CASSFRGNEQYF.

The gene calls are TRBV3-1 and TRBJ2-5; perhaps D is TRBD1 or TRBD2 (6 bases each). CDR1 and CDR2 from the germline V gene are LGHDT and YNNKEL (reference sequence). V lost 2 bases and J 5 bases, leaving 18 bases between the germline ends. The length of the CDR3 is 16 residues. CDR3 sequence: CASSQRARGRRETQYF. The CDR3 nucleotides read TGTGCCAGCAGCCAAAGAGCCCGGGGGCGCAGGGAGACCCAGTACTTC.

This clonotype was observed a handful of times. The chain has TRBV6-5 and TRBJ2-3, with 11 bases fitting TRBD2. Germline trimming cut 6 bases from V and 0 bases from J; bases unmatched to any gene: 5. The CDR3 is made up of 16 amino acids. From germline, CDR1 is MNHEY and CDR2 SVGAGI. In nucleotides, the CDR3 is TGTGCCAGCAGCCACCGGACTAGCGGGAGCACAGATACGCAGTATTTT. It encodes CASSHRTSGSTDTQYF.

The chain combines TRBV6-5 with TRBJ2-7, with 9 bases that match TRBD2. The DNA end favors TRBJ2-5, so the J call may be wrong. CDR1 is MNHEY and CDR2 is SVGAGI in the germline V gene. The CDR3 is 15 amino acids. The CDR3 is CASSSLGTSRETQYF. The CDR3 DNA reads as TGTGCCAGCAGTTCCCTTGGGACTAGCCGAGAGACCCAGTACTTC.

The chain has TRBV20-1 and TRBJ2-7, with 10 bases identical to TRBD2. Germline V gene sequence: CDR1 DFQATT, CDR2 SNEGSKA (reference sequence). The V gene end was trimmed by 0 bases and the J gene end by 3 bases; junction bases not matched to a gene: 5. The CDR3 is 15 residues long. CDR3: CSARDLASGGYEQYF. For the CDR3, the DNA is TGCAGTGCTAGAGATCTGGCTAGCGGGGGCTACGAGCAGTACTTC.

V usage is TRBV3-1 and J usage is TRBJ1-2, with TRBD1 matching 8 bases. The trim removed 1 base at V and 7 bases at J, leaving 5 bases unmatched. This CDR3 region has 14 residues. Germline CDR1 is LGHDT and CDR2 is YNNKEL (reference sequence). As DNA, the CDR3 is TGTGCCAGCAGCCAAGGAGTACAGGGGGGTGGCTACACCTTC. It codes for CASSQGVQGGGYTF.